The 29 T cell receptor beta chains below were found in one sample sequenced in a study of shared clonotypes between healthy human individuals. TCRdb's table, derived via immunoSEQ multiplex PCR, lists solely in-frame clones and lacks some. The sample has approximately 530,000 clones; 90% to 96% are singletons. Sequenced input: naive CD4+ T cells sorted from blood. Stated subset: CD45RA+ positively selected. These receptors were collected from a young woman in good health.

This clone was observed a single time. V and J are TRBV4-2 and TRBJ2-1; 11 bases match TRBD2. The CDR3 consists of 18 residues. Per germline, CDR1 LGHNA and CDR2 YNFKEQ. V was clipped by 5 bases and J by 10 bases; unmatched bases: 19. The CDR3 DNA sequence: TGTGCCAGCAGCACCGGACGGAGTTCTAGCGGGAGGTTTGGAGAGCAGTTCTTC. Translating it yields CASSTGRSSSGRFGEQFF.

The chain carries TRBV19 and TRBJ1-2; no clear D gene. The germline V gene encodes CDR1 LNHDA and CDR2 SQIVND (reference sequence). This CDR3 comprises 13 residues. Deletions cut 0 bases from V and 5 bases from J, with 7 bases between. The CDR3 DNA is TGTGCCAGTAGTATAGATATGGTTTATGGCTACACCTTC. Residues: CASSIDMVYGYTF.

The count of this clone is one. CDR3: CASSSAGAGGLQETQYF. CDR3 bases: TGTGCCAGCAGTTCCGCCGGGGCGGGAGGGTTACAAGAGACCCAGTACTTC. V is TRBV28 and J is TRBJ2-5, with TRBD2 matching 9 bases. J gave up 2 bases and V 4 bases, and 11 bases lay outside the gene matches. The CDR3 is made up of 17 amino acids. Germline V gene sequence: CDR1 MDHEN, CDR2 SYDVKM.

CDR3 in amino acids: CASSWPRYEQYF. The CDR3 DNA reads TGTGCCAGCAGTTGGCCAAGGTACGAGCAGTACTTC. The genes are TRBV6-6 and TRBJ2-7; D remains ambiguous. Trimming stripped 4 bases from V and 4 bases from J, with 8 bases between. Germline V gene data show CDR1 as MNHNY and CDR2 as SVGAGI (reference sequence). The CDR3 length is 12 residues.

The V gene is TRBV4-2, the J gene TRBJ2-5; 15 bases map to TRBD2. The end of the DNA aligns better with TRBJ2-7, so the J call may be wrong. The length of the CDR3 is 17 residues. Germline lookup yields CDR1 LGHNA and CDR2 YNFKEQ. CDR3: CASSQVAGTSGRYEQYF. CDR3 bases: TGTGCCAGCAGCCAAGTCGCTGGGACTAGCGGGAGGTACGAGCAGTACTTC.

The genes are TRBV12-1 and TRBJ2-1; the D segment call TRBD2 is taken from the table without a DNA check. TRBV12-1 is noted as a pseudogene. The CDR3 sequence is 13 residues long. Here the CDR3 DNA reads TGTGCCAGTTTAGCGCATTCCTACAATGAGCAGTTCTTC. Amino acids: CASLAHSYNEQFF.

V is TRBV11-2 and J is TRBJ1-5; TRBD1 matches at 10 bases. CDR3 length: 15 amino acids. CDR1 is SGHAT, CDR2 FQNNGV, per germline. Trimming took 5 bases from V and 2 from J; bases not matched to a gene: 3. CDR3 sequence reads: CASSEDRGRNQPQHF. The DNA for the CDR3 is TGTGCCAGCAGCGAAGACAGGGGGCGCAATCAGCCCCAGCATTTT.

The chain is built from TRBV4-1 and TRBJ2-1, with 8 bases matching TRBD2. V was clipped by 3 bases and J by 7 bases; unmatched bases: 8. This CDR3 is 15 amino acids long. CDR1 MGHRA and CDR2 YSYEKL come from the germline V gene. The CDR3 sequence: CASSHSRASGNEQFF. The CDR3 DNA reads as TGCGCCAGCAGCCATTCCCGGGCTAGCGGGAATGAGCAGTTCTTC.

This clone was seen only once. The J gene is TRBJ2-7, the V gene TRBV5-1; D ambiguous. The CDR3 contains 14 residues. V shed 0 bases and J shed 2 bases, with 9 bases lying between them. CDR1 is SGHRS, CDR2 YFSETQ, per germline. This CDR3 reads CASSLEAGTYEQYF. Here the CDR3 DNA reads TGCGCCAGCAGCTTGGAAGCCGGAACCTACGAGCAGTACTTC.

The chain combines TRBV7-2 with TRBJ1-1; D is undetermined. CDR1 is SGHTA, CDR2 FQGNSA, per germline. The CDR3 is 15 amino acids. Between the trimmed V and J ends, which lost 5 bases and 1 base, there was a span of 14 bases. Written as DNA, the CDR3 is TGTGCCAGCAGCCCCCTGGGGAGTGGGAACACTGAAGCTTTCTTT. This translates into CASSPLGSGNTEAFF. The entire variable domain, with the rest obtained from reference TRBV7-2 and TRBJ1-1, is as follows: GAGVSQSPSNKVTEKGKDVELRCDPISGHTALYWYRQSLGQGLEFLIYFQGNSAPDKSGLPSDRFSAERTGGSVSTLTIQRTQQEDSAVYLCASSPLGSGNTEAFFGQGTRLTVV.

This chain joins TRBV19 and TRBJ1-1, with TRBD1 matching 10 bases. From germline, CDR1 is LNHDA and CDR2 SQIVND (reference sequence). The V segment lost 5 bases and the J segment 0 bases; nucleotides outside the gene matches: 9. This CDR3 is built from 17 residues. As DNA, the CDR3 is TGTGCCAGTAGTCTTACCGGGACAGGGGCGTTGAACACTGAAGCTTTCTTT. Translation: CASSLTGTGALNTEAFF.

This chain's CDR3 is CASTRGPSNYEQYF. CDR3 sequence (DNA): TGTGCCAGTACCAGGGGGCCTTCCAACTACGAGCAGTACTTC. This rearrangement joins TRBV19 to TRBJ2-7; TRBD1 matches at 8 bases. J gave up 3 bases and V 7 bases, and 8 bases lay outside the gene matches. Per the germline V gene, CDR1 is LNHDA and CDR2 is SQIVND (reference sequence). This CDR3 contains 14 residues.

The gene calls are TRBV14 and TRBJ2-5; 8 positions match TRBD2. Losses at the gene ends were 1 base for V and 4 bases for J; bases not matched to a gene: 2. Germline values: CDR1 SGHDN, CDR2 FVKESK. CDR3 length equals 14 residues. CDR3 coding DNA: TGTGCCAGCAGCCAAGGGCTAGCGGGAGAGACCCAGTACTTC. Its translation: CASSQGLAGETQYF.

The CDR3 DNA reads TGTGCCAGCAGTTTTACGGCGGGAGGGCCGCCAGGCGAGCAGTACTTC. It encodes CASSFTAGGPPGEQYF. V is TRBV27 and J is TRBJ2-7, with 9 positions matching TRBD2. Germline values: CDR1 MNHEY, CDR2 SMNVEV (reference sequence). The CDR3 spans 16 residues. Unmatched junction bases numbered 12, after V lost 3 bases and J lost 6 bases.

V is TRBV11-2 and J is TRBJ1-2, with 9 bases that match TRBD1. The junction had 11 bases not matched to a gene; V was cut back by 5 bases and J by 4 bases. Germline CDR1 reads SGHAT; CDR2 reads FQNNGV. The CDR3 is 16 amino acids. In DNA form, the CDR3 reads TGTGCCAGCAGCCCAGTCGGGACAGGGCGGATCTATGGCTACACCTTC. Translated, it gives CASSPVGTGRIYGYTF. Using reference TRBV11-2 and TRBJ1-2 for the parts outside the CDR3, the full variable domain is EAGVAQSPRYKIIEKRQSVAFWCNPISGHATLYWYQQILGQGPKLLIQFQNNGVVDDSQLPKDRFSAERLKGVDSTLKIQPAKLEDSAVYLCASSPVGTGRIYGYTFGSGTRLTVV.

This clone was found once. The genes are TRBV19 and TRBJ2-3, with TRBD2 identical over 7 bases. Losses at the gene ends were 6 bases for V and 2 bases for J; bases not matched to a gene: 20. Per the germline V gene, CDR1 is LNHDA and CDR2 is SQIVND (reference sequence). The CDR3 consists of 19 residues. The CDR3 protein is CASSPSISGWGANTDTQYF. CDR3 DNA: TGTGCCAGTAGCCCCTCAATTAGCGGGTGGGGCGCCAACACAGATACGCAGTATTTT. Combining the CDR3 with reference TRBV19 and TRBJ2-3 gives the whole variable domain DGGITQSPKYLFRKEGQNVTLSCEQNLNHDAMYWYRQDPGQGLRLIYYSQIVNDFQKGDIAEGYSVSREKKESFPLTVTSAQKNPTAFYLCASSPSISGWGANTDTQYFGPGTRLTVL.

This chain joins TRBV6-5 and TRBJ2-7, with 7 bases that match TRBD1. Germline values: CDR1 MNHEY, CDR2 SVGAGI. The V and J ends lost 5 bases and 2 bases, in that order; junction bases with no gene match: 9. This CDR3 spans 15 amino acids. Here the CDR3 DNA reads TGTGCCAGCAGTGACTTCGCAGGGGGTACCTACGAGCAGTACTTC. Translating gives CASSDFAGGTYEQYF.

The gene calls are TRBV4-1 and TRBJ2-5; 9 bases fit TRBD2. Matching the DNA end better, TRBJ2-7 makes the J call doubtful. The CDR3 is made up of 14 amino acids. CDR1 is MGHRA, CDR2 YSYEKL, per germline. CDR3 amino acids: CASSYSGSPYEQYF. The CDR3 DNA follows: TGCGCCAGCAGCTATAGCGGGAGTCCCTACGAGCAGTACTTC.

V is TRBV30 and J is TRBJ1-2; D gene uncertain. Trimming cost V 5 bases and J 3 bases, with 7 bases left between them. CDR1 and CDR2 from the germline V gene are GTSNPN and SVGIG (reference sequence). This CDR3 region has 11 residues. The CDR3, as DNA: TGTGCCTGGGCGGTGGACTATGGCTACACCTTC. The encoded protein is CAWAVDYGYTF.

This clone was seen only once. Other DNA sequences in this sample translate to the same CDR3. The CDR3 DNA reads TGCGCCAGCAGCTCCGGACAGGGAGGCTATGGCTACACCTTC. It is translated as CASSSGQGGYGYTF. The chain employs TRBV5-1 and TRBJ1-2; 8 bases line up with TRBD1. V trimming: 3 bases; J trimming: 4 bases; junction bases outside the gene matches: 5. CDR3 length equals 14 residues. Germline CDR1 SGHRS, CDR2 YFSETQ.

The rearrangement links TRBV6-1 to TRBJ1-4; 10 bases map to TRBD1. The germline gives CDR1 MNHNS, CDR2 SASEGT. Trimming cost V 7 bases and J 6 bases; bases outside gene matches: 5. The CDR3 is made up of 14 amino acids. CDR3 in amino acids: CASKTGTGDEKLFF. Written as DNA, the CDR3 is TGTGCCAGCAAAACCGGGACAGGGGATGAAAAACTGTTTTTT.

The rearrangement uses TRBV7-8 and TRBJ2-5, with 10 bases lining up with TRBD1. Losses at the gene ends were 5 bases for V and 3 bases for J; bases not matched to a gene: 6. Germline values: CDR1 SGHVS, CDR2 FQNEAQ. This CDR3 is built from 15 residues. CDR3 nucleotide sequence: TGTGCCAGCAGCCCTGGGACAGGGGCCAAAGAGACCCAGTACTTC. Its translation: CASSPGTGAKETQYF.

This clone came up a few times. V gene TRBV2 combines with J gene TRBJ2-3, with D hard to call. CDR3 size: 12 residues. The germline V gene has CDR1 SNHLY and CDR2 FYNNEI. Between the trimmed V and J ends, which lost 7 bases and 2 bases, there was a span of 7 bases. The CDR3 nucleotides are TGTGCCAGCACTAGTTCCACAGATACGCAGTATTTT. Amino acids: CASTSSTDTQYF. Full variable domain (rest looked up from reference TRBV2 and TRBJ2-3): EPEVTQTPSHQVTQMGQEVILRCVPISNHLYFYWYRQILGQKVEFLVSFYNNEISEKSEIFDDQFSVERPDGSNFTLKIRSTKLEDSAMYFCASTSSTDTQYFGPGTRLTVL.

This chain connects TRBV9 to TRBJ2-7; 10 bases fit TRBD1. Trimming cost V 5 bases and J 3 bases; bases outside gene matches: 11. The CDR3 extends over 16 amino acids. From germline, CDR1 is SGDLS and CDR2 YYNGEE. The chain's CDR3 is CASRGSMGQGLYEQYF. The CDR3 DNA is TGTGCCAGCAGAGGGTCAATGGGACAGGGGCTCTACGAGCAGTACTTC.

The chain links TRBV5-6 to TRBJ1-2; D not resolved. V was shortened by 0 bases and J by 0 bases, with 6 bases between the two germline ends. This CDR3 spans 14 amino acids. Per the germline V gene, CDR1 is SGHDT and CDR2 is YYEEEE. The CDR3 sequence is CASSLARSNYGYTF. The CDR3 DNA follows: TGTGCCAGCAGCTTGGCCCGGTCTAACTATGGCTACACCTTC.

V usage is TRBV18 and J usage is TRBJ1-5; 10 positions match TRBD1. The CDR3 is made up of 14 amino acids. CDR1 is KGHSH and CDR2 is LQKENI in the germline V gene. V gave up 4 bases and J gave up 6 bases; unmatched junction bases: 3. CDR3 loop: CASSRQGASQPQHF. In DNA form, the CDR3 reads TGTGCCAGCTCACGACAGGGGGCAAGTCAGCCCCAGCATTTT. Full variable domain (outside the CDR3, taken from reference TRBV18 and TRBJ1-5): NAGVMQNPRHLVRRRGQEARLRCSPMKGHSHVYWYRQLPEEGLKFMVYLQKENIIDESGMPKERFSAEFPKEGPSILRIQQVVRGDSAAYFCASSRQGASQPQHFGDGTRLSIL.

The genes are TRBV4-1 and TRBJ2-7, with 8 positions matching TRBD2. The germline V gene encodes CDR1 MGHRA and CDR2 YSYEKL. The CDR3 is 15 residues long. J lost 5 bases, V lost 4 bases, and 10 bases had no gene match. CDR3 DNA sequence: TGCGCCAGCAGCCTATCCGGGACTAGGGGCCACGAGCAGTACTTC. Translating it yields CASSLSGTRGHEQYF.

This rearrangement joins TRBV18 to TRBJ2-6; tentatively, D is TRBD2 (7 bases). With 0 bases removed from V and 4 bases from J, the gap between germline ends came to 10 bases. Germline values: CDR1 KGHSH, CDR2 LQKENI. This CDR3 is built from 16 residues. DNA for the CDR3: TGTGCCAGCTCACCACCGGGGGGGCCCGGGGCCAACGTCCTGACTTTC. Translation gives CASSPPGGPGANVLTF.

In this sample, this clone turned up a few times. The chain joins TRBV2 to TRBJ1-2, with 9 bases matching TRBD1. Germline CDR1 SNHLY, CDR2 FYNNEI. The CDR3 length is 12 residues. The V and J ends lost 6 bases and 9 bases, in that order; junction bases with no gene match: 5. CDR3 amino acids: CASRDRGHSYTF. As DNA, the CDR3 is TGTGCCAGCAGGGACAGGGGTCATAGCTACACCTTC.